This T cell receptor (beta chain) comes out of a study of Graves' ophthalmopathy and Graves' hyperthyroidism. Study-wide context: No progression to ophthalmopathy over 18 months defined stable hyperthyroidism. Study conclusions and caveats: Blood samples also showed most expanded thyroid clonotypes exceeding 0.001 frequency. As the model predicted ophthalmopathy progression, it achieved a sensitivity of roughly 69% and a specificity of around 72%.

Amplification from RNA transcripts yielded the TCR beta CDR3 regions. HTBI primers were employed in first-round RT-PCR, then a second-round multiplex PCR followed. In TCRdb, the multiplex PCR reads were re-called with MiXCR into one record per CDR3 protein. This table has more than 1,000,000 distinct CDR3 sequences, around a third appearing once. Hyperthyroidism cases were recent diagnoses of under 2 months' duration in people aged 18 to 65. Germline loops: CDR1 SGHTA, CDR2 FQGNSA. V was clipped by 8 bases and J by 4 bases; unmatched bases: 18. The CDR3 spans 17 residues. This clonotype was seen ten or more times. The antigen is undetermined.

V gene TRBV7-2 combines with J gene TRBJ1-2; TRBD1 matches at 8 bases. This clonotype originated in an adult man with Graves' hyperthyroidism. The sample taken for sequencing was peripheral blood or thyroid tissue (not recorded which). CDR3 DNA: TGTGCCAGCCGGCAGCGGGGAGAGGGACAGGCCCCCTATGGCTACACCTTC. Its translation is CASRQRGEGQAPYGYTF.